Listed below are T cell receptor beta chains from one sample, sequenced in a study of cytomegalovirus exposure and HLA in healthy donors. This table comes from immunoSEQ multiplex PCR, and its TCRdb copy is limited to in-frame clones, with some not included. The sample carries 150,000 to 200,000 clones, approximately 70% recorded once. Sequencing used PBMCs. These receptors were taken from a man between 18 and 35 years old in good health and CMV-seropositive. Both conserved end residues are part of each CDR3. A D gene is named only where the DNA matches it firmly. Expanded clones are given a class, and other clones once, few, many or no size at all.

cdr3_nt: TGCGCCAGCAGTGAGGCTTCACGGGGTCAGCCCCAGCATTTT
cdr3_aa: CASSEASRGQPQHF
d_call: NA
j_call: TRBJ1-5
v_call: TRBV10-2
clone_size: NA

cdr3_nt: TGCGCCAGCAGCCAAGATAGGACAGTCACAGATACGCAGTATTTT
cdr3_aa: CASSQDRTVTDTQYF
d_call: NA
j_call: TRBJ2-3
v_call: TRBV4-1
clone_size: NA

cdr3_nt: TGTGCCAGCAGCTTCCGGCAAGCGGAGACCGGGGAGCTGTTTTTT
cdr3_aa: CASSFRQAETGELFF
d_call: NA
j_call: TRBJ2-2
v_call: TRBV7-8
clone_size: NA

cdr3_nt: TGTGCCAGTAGTACGACAGGGGGTAACACCGGGGAGCTGTTTTTT
cdr3_aa: CASSTTGGNTGELFF
d_call: TRBD1
j_call: TRBJ2-2
v_call: TRBV19
clone_size: NA

cdr3_nt: TGTGCCAGCAGCTTAGATCCAGGGGGCTTTGACTACCTCCACTTT
cdr3_aa: CASSLDPGGFDYLHF
d_call: TRBD1
j_call: TRBJ1-6
v_call: TRBV11-2
clone_size: NA

cdr3_nt: TGTGCCAGCAGCCAAGATCTGACTAGGAGTACAGATACGCAGTATTTT
cdr3_aa: CASSQDLTRSTDTQYF
d_call: NA
j_call: TRBJ2-3
v_call: TRBV14
clone_size: NA

cdr3_nt: TGTGCCAGCAGCGTGGGGGGTCTGCCTAGCTCAGATACGCAGTATTTT
cdr3_aa: CASSVGGLPSSDTQYF
d_call: NA
j_call: TRBJ2-3
v_call: TRBV9
clone_size: NA

cdr3_nt: TGTGCCAGCAGCTTGGGCGGGGGACGGGGTGGGAATTCACCCCTCCACTTT
cdr3_aa: CASSLGGGRGGNSPLHF
d_call: NA
j_call: TRBJ1-6
v_call: TRBV5-8
clone_size: NA

cdr3_nt: TGTGCCAGCAGCCTTAGCGGGGGAACAGATACGCAGTATTTT
cdr3_aa: CASSLSGGTDTQYF
d_call: TRBD2
j_call: TRBJ2-3
v_call: TRBV7-2
clone_size: NA

cdr3_nt: TGTGCCAGCAGTCCCGACAGGGTGGCTGAAGCTTTCTTT
cdr3_aa: CASSPDRVAEAFF
d_call: TRBD1
j_call: TRBJ1-1
v_call: TRBV6-6
clone_size: NA

cdr3_nt: TGTGCCAGCAGCTTAGATCTTGGGGGCTGGGGCACTGAATCTTTCTTT
cdr3_aa: CASSLDLGGWGTESFF
d_call: NA
j_call: TRBJ1-1
v_call: TRBV11-2
clone_size: NA

cdr3_nt: TGTGCCAGCAGCGTGACTAGCGGGGGGGCAATAAATGAGCAGTTCTTC
cdr3_aa: CASSVTSGGAINEQFF
d_call: TRBD2
j_call: TRBJ2-1
v_call: TRBV7-2
clone_size: NA

cdr3_nt: TGCGCCAGCAGCGCACAGGGGTCCGGGGAGCTGTTTTTT
cdr3_aa: CASSAQGSGELFF
d_call: TRBD1
j_call: TRBJ2-2
v_call: TRBV5-1
clone_size: NA

cdr3_nt: TGTGCCAGCAGTTTTTGGGCAGAGATGAACACTGAAGCTTTCTTT
cdr3_aa: CASSFWAEMNTEAFF
d_call: NA
j_call: TRBJ1-1
v_call: TRBV28
clone_size: NA

cdr3_nt: TGTGCCAGCAGCCCCTCCGGGTGGGACACTGAAGCTTTCTTT
cdr3_aa: CASSPSGWDTEAFF
d_call: NA
j_call: TRBJ1-1
v_call: TRBV7-6
clone_size: NA

cdr3_nt: TGTGCCTGGTATACTAGCGGGGGTAGGAAGACCCAGTACTTC
cdr3_aa: CAWYTSGGRKTQYF
d_call: TRBD2
j_call: TRBJ2-5
v_call: TRBV30
clone_size: NA

cdr3_nt: TGTGCCAGCTCACCTCGACTAGCGGGAGACACAGATACGCAGTATTTT
cdr3_aa: CASSPRLAGDTDTQYF
d_call: TRBD2
j_call: TRBJ2-3
v_call: TRBV18
clone_size: NA

cdr3_nt: TGTGCCAGCAGCCAAAGGGAGGAGGGAAACACCATATATTTT
cdr3_aa: CASSQREEGNTIYF
d_call: NA
j_call: TRBJ1-3
v_call: TRBV14
clone_size: NA

cdr3_nt: TGTGCCAGCAGAGGCGGGACAGGGGTGTCGTCTGAAAAACTGTTTTTT
cdr3_aa: CASRGGTGVSSEKLFF
d_call: TRBD1
j_call: TRBJ1-4
v_call: TRBV2
clone_size: NA

cdr3_nt: TGTGCCAGCAGTGAAGGTCAGGGGCCCACTGAAGCTTTCTTT
cdr3_aa: CASSEGQGPTEAFF
d_call: NA
j_call: TRBJ1-1
v_call: TRBV6-1
clone_size: NA

cdr3_nt: TGTGCCAGCAGCTTGTTAGGGGGTTTTAGGACTGAAGCTTTCTTT
cdr3_aa: CASSLLGGFRTEAFF
d_call: NA
j_call: TRBJ1-1
v_call: TRBV11-3
clone_size: NA

cdr3_nt: TGTGCCAGCAGCTTCCAGCGGGGGTCCAATGAGCAGTTCTTC
cdr3_aa: CASSFQRGSNEQFF
d_call: TRBD2
j_call: TRBJ2-1
v_call: TRBV27
clone_size: NA

cdr3_nt: TGTGCCAGCAGCAGAGCGCCGGGGGCTGGAAACACCATATATTTT
cdr3_aa: CASSRAPGAGNTIYF
d_call: NA
j_call: TRBJ1-3
v_call: TRBV11-3
clone_size: NA

cdr3_nt: TGCGCCAGCAGCCCCCCGACAGGACATGAAGCTTTCTTT
cdr3_aa: CASSPPTGHEAFF
d_call: NA
j_call: TRBJ1-1
v_call: TRBV5-1
clone_size: few

cdr3_nt: TGTGCCAGCAGTGAAGAGCAGGCGCCGAATCAGCCCCAGCATTTT
cdr3_aa: CASSEEQAPNQPQHF
d_call: NA
j_call: TRBJ1-5
v_call: TRBV2
clone_size: NA

cdr3_nt: TGTGCCAGCAGCTTAGGTCAGGGGATCGACTATGGCTACACCTTC
cdr3_aa: CASSLGQGIDYGYTF
d_call: NA
j_call: TRBJ1-2
v_call: TRBV11-3
clone_size: NA

cdr3_nt: TGTGCCAGCAGCCCAGATCTCGGGACAGGGGTTGGCAATGAGCAGTTCTTC
cdr3_aa: CASSPDLGTGVGNEQFF
d_call: TRBD1
j_call: TRBJ2-1
v_call: TRBV9
clone_size: NA

cdr3_nt: TGTGCCAGCAGTGATAATCGTCTGTACCAAGAGACCCAGTACTTC
cdr3_aa: CASSDNRLYQETQYF
d_call: NA
j_call: TRBJ2-5
v_call: TRBV25-1
clone_size: NA

cdr3_nt: TGTGCCTGGACCTTAGGAGGGGTCCCTGGAAACACCATATATTTT
cdr3_aa: CAWTLGGVPGNTIYF
d_call: NA
j_call: TRBJ1-3
v_call: TRBV30
clone_size: NA

cdr3_nt: TGCGCCAGCAGCCAAGACTCGAGGAGGCAGCATGGCTACACCTTC
cdr3_aa: CASSQDSRRQHGYTF
d_call: NA
j_call: TRBJ1-2
v_call: TRBV4-1
clone_size: few

cdr3_nt: TGTGCCAGCAGTGCGTCGGGGGGCGCCGGGTATGGCTACACCTTC
cdr3_aa: CASSASGGAGYGYTF
d_call: NA
j_call: TRBJ1-2
v_call: TRBV6-1
clone_size: NA

cdr3_nt: TGTGCCAGCAGCTTCTCTGGGAGGGGCGGGGATACGCAGTATTTT
cdr3_aa: CASSFSGRGGDTQYF
d_call: TRBD2
j_call: TRBJ2-3
v_call: TRBV11-2
clone_size: NA

cdr3_nt: TGCGCCAGCAGCTTGGACCCAGGGAAGGTTGACACTGAAGCTTTCTTT
cdr3_aa: CASSLDPGKVDTEAFF
d_call: NA
j_call: TRBJ1-1
v_call: TRBV5-1
clone_size: NA

cdr3_nt: TGTGCCAGCAGCCCCTCCTTAGGGGCGGGAAGCAATCAGCCCCAGCATTTT
cdr3_aa: CASSPSLGAGSNQPQHF
d_call: NA
j_call: TRBJ1-5
v_call: TRBV16
clone_size: few

cdr3_nt: TGTGCCAGCAGCTTGAGGCGGGAGGGCCGGGATTTCTTC
cdr3_aa: CASSLRREGRDFF
d_call: TRBD2
j_call: TRBJ2-1
v_call: TRBV5-4
clone_size: NA

cdr3_nt: TGTGCTAGCAGCTTTAGAGGCGGATCCACAGATACGCAGTATTTT
cdr3_aa: CASSFRGGSTDTQYF
d_call: NA
j_call: TRBJ2-3
v_call: TRBV7-7
clone_size: once

cdr3_nt: TGTGCCACCAGCAGAGATCTAGCGACCGGGGAGCTGTTTTTT
cdr3_aa: CATSRDLATGELFF
d_call: NA
j_call: TRBJ2-2
v_call: TRBV15
clone_size: NA

cdr3_nt: TGTGCCAGCAGCTTAGAGGGGACAGGGAGAACTGAAGCTTTCTTT
cdr3_aa: CASSLEGTGRTEAFF
d_call: TRBD1
j_call: TRBJ1-1
v_call: TRBV7-8
clone_size: NA

cdr3_nt: TGTGCCAGCTCACGTGGGGCCCCGGGCGGCCTTTACAATGAGCAGTTCTTC
cdr3_aa: CASSRGAPGGLYNEQFF
d_call: NA
j_call: TRBJ2-1
v_call: TRBV18
clone_size: few

cdr3_nt: TGTGCCAGCAGCGAGGGTAGCGGGGGGGGCACAGATACGCAGTATTTT
cdr3_aa: CASSEGSGGGTDTQYF
d_call: TRBD2
j_call: TRBJ2-3
v_call: TRBV6-4
clone_size: few

cdr3_nt: TGCAGTGCTAGCCGTACTGAAGCTTTCTTT
cdr3_aa: CSASRTEAFF
d_call: NA
j_call: TRBJ1-1
v_call: TRBV20-1
clone_size: NA

cdr3_nt: TGCGCCAGCAGCTTGAGTCAGGGAAATACTGAAGCTTTCTTT
cdr3_aa: CASSLSQGNTEAFF
d_call: NA
j_call: TRBJ1-1
v_call: TRBV5-1
clone_size: NA

cdr3_nt: TGTGCCAGTAGTAGCCCCCACCGCGGTGAACTCTATGGCTACACCTTC
cdr3_aa: CASSSPHRGELYGYTF
d_call: NA
j_call: TRBJ1-2
v_call: TRBV19
clone_size: once

cdr3_nt: TGTGCCAGTAGGGGACAGGCATCGAACACCGGGGAGCTGTTTTTT
cdr3_aa: CASRGQASNTGELFF
d_call: TRBD1
j_call: TRBJ2-2
v_call: TRBV27
clone_size: once

cdr3_nt: TGTGCCAGCAGTTTATCCATCAGGAACTCTGGAAACACCATATATTTT
cdr3_aa: CASSLSIRNSGNTIYF
d_call: NA
j_call: TRBJ1-3
v_call: TRBV27
clone_size: NA

cdr3_nt: TGTGCCAGCACAAAGGCGGTGGGTGAGCAGTTCTTC
cdr3_aa: CASTKAVGEQFF
d_call: NA
j_call: TRBJ2-1
v_call: TRBV25-1
clone_size: NA

cdr3_nt: TGCGCCAGCCAGACAGGGACTGGAGCAACTAATGAAAAACTGTTTTTT
cdr3_aa: CASQTGTGATNEKLFF
d_call: TRBD1
j_call: TRBJ1-4
v_call: TRBV5-1
clone_size: NA

cdr3_nt: TGTGCCAGCACCGCGGGACAGGCTCGCTCTGGGGCCAACGTCCTGACTTTC
cdr3_aa: CASTAGQARSGANVLTF
d_call: TRBD1
j_call: TRBJ2-6
v_call: TRBV11-3
clone_size: NA

cdr3_nt: TGTGCCAGCAGCTTAGCGCAACAGGGGGCGGGAGAAGCTTTCTTT
cdr3_aa: CASSLAQQGAGEAFF
d_call: TRBD1
j_call: TRBJ1-1
v_call: TRBV7-9
clone_size: NA

cdr3_nt: TGCAGTGCTAGAGTGATAGATGAGCAGTTCTTC
cdr3_aa: CSARVIDEQFF
d_call: NA
j_call: TRBJ2-1
v_call: TRBV20-1
clone_size: NA

cdr3_nt: TGTGCCAGCAGACCACCGACAGTGAACACTGAAGCTTTCTTT
cdr3_aa: CASRPPTVNTEAFF
d_call: NA
j_call: TRBJ1-1
v_call: TRBV11-2
clone_size: NA

cdr3_nt: TGTGCCAGTTGGACAGGGGATGGCTACACCTTC
cdr3_aa: CASWTGDGYTF
d_call: TRBD1
j_call: TRBJ1-2
v_call: TRBV6-6
clone_size: NA

cdr3_nt: TGTGCCAGCAGTTTATCGGGGGGTAATCAGCCCCAGCATTTT
cdr3_aa: CASSLSGGNQPQHF
d_call: NA
j_call: TRBJ1-5
v_call: TRBV27
clone_size: NA

cdr3_nt: TGTGCCAGCAGTGAATCTGGCCCTAGCGGGGGAACAGATACGCAGTATTTT
cdr3_aa: CASSESGPSGGTDTQYF
d_call: TRBD2
j_call: TRBJ2-3
v_call: TRBV2
clone_size: NA